This T cell receptor beta chain was retrieved from a study of CD8 T cells in ankylosing spondylitis. General study points: Among TCR beta sequences, a motif of several highly homologous variants appeared characteristic of ankylosing spondylitis blood.

Germline CDR1 SGHKS, CDR2 YYEKEE (reference sequence). The CDR3 runs 12 residues. Deletions cut 3 bases from V and 1 base from J, with 4 bases between. For this clonotype: Its specificity is not known.

TCRdb reanalysed the 5' RACE reads using MiXCR and keeps one entry per CDR3 protein. The sample holds a few hundred thousand distinct CDR3 sequences, approximately 20% seen once. The clonotype comes from a male donor with ankylosing spondylitis. The sequencing input was blood, either unsorted or a sorted T cell fraction (not recorded which). The rearrangement joins TRBV5-5 to TRBJ1-2; D uncertain. The CDR3 sequence is CASSSNNYGYTF. CDR3 coding DNA: TGTGCCAGCAGCTCGAATAACTATGGCTACACCTTC.